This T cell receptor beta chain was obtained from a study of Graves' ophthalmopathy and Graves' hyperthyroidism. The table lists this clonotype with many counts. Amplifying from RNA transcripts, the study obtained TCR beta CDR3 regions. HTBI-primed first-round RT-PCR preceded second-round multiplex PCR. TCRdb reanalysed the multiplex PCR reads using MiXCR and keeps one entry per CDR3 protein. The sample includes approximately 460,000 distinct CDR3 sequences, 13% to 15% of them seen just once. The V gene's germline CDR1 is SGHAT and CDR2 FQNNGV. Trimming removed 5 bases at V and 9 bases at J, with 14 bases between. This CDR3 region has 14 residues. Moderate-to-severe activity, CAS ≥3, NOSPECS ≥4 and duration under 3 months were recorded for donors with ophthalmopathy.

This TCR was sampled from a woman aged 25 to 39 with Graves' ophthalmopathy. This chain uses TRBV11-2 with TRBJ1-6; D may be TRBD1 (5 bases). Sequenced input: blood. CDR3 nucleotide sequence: TGTGCCAGCAGCCCCTTTAGTAGGGGTTCACCCCTCCACTTT. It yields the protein CASSPFSRGSPLHF.